Presented here are 32 T cell receptor beta chains from one specimen sequenced in a study of human CD8 memory T cell subsets. TCR beta libraries were made by UMI-labeled 5' RACE. For each CDR3 protein, TCRdb gives one entry from its re-call of the 5' RACE reads, without DNA. The sample has under 20,000 distinct CDR3 sequences; the top ten hold around 5.8%. Sequenced material: CD8+ T cells from PBMCs. These receptors were collected from a human donor in good health.

The chain recombines TRBV29-1 with TRBJ2-3; the TRBD1 assignment by TCRdb is unverifiable without DNA. The CDR3 covers 14 residues. CDR1 and CDR2 (germline): SQVTM, ANQGSEA. CDR3 region: CSVTTGAKTDTQYF.

Its frequency marks this clonotype as medium-sized. The rearrangement uses TRBV28 and TRBJ2-1; TCRdb picks TRBD1, but there is no DNA to check that call. Germline loops: CDR1 MDHEN, CDR2 SYDVKM. The CDR3 has 18 residues. Here the CDR3 reads CASSPDIPRDISYNEQFF.

The CDR3: CASSFGRNNEQFF. J is TRBJ2-1 and V is TRBV7-2. The CDR3 has 13 amino acids. Germline CDR1 and CDR2: SGHTA and FQGNSA. The entire variable domain, with the rest obtained from reference TRBV7-2 and TRBJ2-1, is as follows: GAGVSQSPSNKVTEKGKDVELRCDPISGHTALYWYRQSLGQGLEFLIYFQGNSAPDKSGLPSDRFSAERTGGSVSTLTIQRTQQEDSAVYLCASSFGRNNEQFFGPGTRLTVL.

V usage is TRBV7-2 and J usage is TRBJ2-7; TCRdb returns TRBD2, unconfirmable since there is no DNA. CDR3 size: 14 residues. Germline lookup yields CDR1 SGHTA and CDR2 FQGNSA. The CDR3 is CASTLAEGSYEQYF.

CDR3 sequence: CASSGTTNEKLFF. V gene TRBV10-1 combines with J gene TRBJ1-4; lacking DNA, the TRBD1 call made by TCRdb goes unchecked. Per germline, CDR1 WNHNN and CDR2 SYGVQD (reference sequence). The CDR3 is 13 amino acids.

This clonotype is called medium-sized (0.01 to 0.1%) based on its frequency. The V and J genes are TRBV29-1 and TRBJ2-2; the TCRdb D gene call, TRBD2, has no DNA to confirm it. CDR1 SQVTM and CDR2 ANQGSEA come from the germline V gene. The CDR3 is 14 residues long. The CDR3 sequence: CSVPPCQSTGELFF.

This sequence joins TRBV29-1 and TRBJ2-7; the TCRdb call, TRBD1, lacks DNA for checking. CDR3 length: 14 amino acids. Germline CDR1 is SQVTM and CDR2 is ANQGSEA. The CDR3 loop reads CSVEGQAAGYEQYF.

This chain links TRBV15 with TRBJ2-1; there is no DNA to check the TCRdb D call of TRBD2. CDR1 is LNHNV, CDR2 YYDKDF, per germline (reference sequence). The CDR3 consists of 16 residues. CDR3 protein: CATSPEGTSGNSEQFF.

The rearrangement links TRBV6-5 to TRBJ1-1. Germline CDR1 is MNHEY and CDR2 is SVGAGI. The CDR3 has 13 residues. CDR3 loop: CASRVGRNTEAFF.

The rearrangement links TRBV4-1 to TRBJ2-2. The V gene's germline CDR1 is MGHRA and CDR2 YSYEKL. The CDR3 length is 16 residues. CDR3 sequence reads: CASSPRSGGNTGELFF.

V is TRBV29-1 and J is TRBJ2-7; TCRdb calls TRBD2, which cannot be checked without DNA. Germline V gene lookup returns CDR1 SQVTM and CDR2 ANQGSEA. The CDR3 runs 15 residues. The CDR3 loop is CSVVPSGRAVDEQYF.

This rearrangement joins TRBV29-1 to TRBJ2-2; TCRdb's D gene call, TRBD1, goes unchecked for lack of DNA. The CDR3 extends over 13 amino acids. Germline-derived CDR1 and CDR2 are SQVTM and ANQGSEA. This chain's CDR3 is CSVKAGGTGELFF.

The rearrangement joins TRBV5-4 to TRBJ2-3; TCRdb calls TRBD1, which cannot be checked without DNA. The CDR3 length is 16 residues. CDR1 is SGHNT and CDR2 is YYREEE in the germline V gene (reference sequence). The chain's CDR3 is CASRPTGGPAGDTQYF.

The chain employs TRBV4-2 and TRBJ2-1. Germline lookup yields CDR1 LGHNA and CDR2 YNFKEQ. This CDR3 spans 13 amino acids. This CDR3 is CASSPFIGNEQFF.

The J gene is TRBJ1-5, the V gene TRBV2; the D gene TCRdb calls, TRBD1, cannot be checked with no DNA. Germline-derived CDR1 and CDR2 are SNHLY and FYNNEI. The CDR3 has 16 amino acids. The CDR3 region is CASSESGGHGNQPQHF.

The chain couples TRBV15 to TRBJ2-3; TCRdb gives TRBD2 as the D gene, but with no DNA this cannot be confirmed. CDR1 is LNHNV, CDR2 YYDKDF, per germline (reference sequence). CDR3 length: 19 amino acids. The CDR3: CATSVRTSGRAMISDTQYF. The full variable domain, completed using reference TRBV15 and TRBJ2-3, is DAMVIQNPRYQVTQFGKPVTLSCSQTLNHNVMYWYQQKSSQAPKLLFHYYDKDFNNEADTPDNFQSRRPNTSFCFLDIRSPGLGDTAMYLCATSVRTSGRAMISDTQYFGPGTRLTVL.

The CDR3 spells CASSYTNYNEQFF. The rearrangement uses TRBV6-6 and TRBJ2-1. The CDR3 runs to 13 residues. Germline V CDR1 and CDR2: MNHNY, SVGAGI (reference sequence).

The chain combines TRBV18 with TRBJ1-2. The CDR3 sequence is 11 residues long. Germline CDR1 reads KGHSH; CDR2 reads LQKENI. The CDR3 is CASSPGHGYTF.

This sequence joins TRBV20-1 and TRBJ2-2; TCRdb names TRBD1, which stays unverified in the absence of DNA. Germline loops: CDR1 DFQATT, CDR2 SNEGSKA (reference sequence). The CDR3 extends over 16 amino acids. The CDR3 protein is CSARGRGPAEIGELFF.

The V call is TRBV3-1, the J call TRBJ1-1. CDR3 length: 14 amino acids. CDR1 is LGHDT, CDR2 YNNKEL, per germline (reference sequence). The CDR3 here is CASSQAGSYTEAFF. Full variable domain (remainder filled in from reference TRBV3-1 and TRBJ1-1): DTAVSQTPKYLVTQMGNDKSIKCEQNLGHDTMYWYKQDSKKFLKIMFSYNNKELIINETVPNRFSPKSPDKAHLNLHINSLELGDSAVYFCASSQAGSYTEAFFGQGTRLTVV.

The CDR3 sequence is CASSLLSGTTDTQYF. V gene TRBV7-6 combines with J gene TRBJ2-3; TCRdb returns TRBD1, unconfirmable since there is no DNA. CDR1 is SGHVS and CDR2 is FNYEAQ in the germline V gene. The CDR3 runs to 15 residues.

The chain joins TRBV7-9 to TRBJ2-5; no DNA is available, so the TRBD2 call from TCRdb remains unchecked. This CDR3 is built from 16 residues. Per germline, CDR1 SEHNR and CDR2 FQNEAQ (reference sequence). The CDR3 loop reads CASSFTHGRAAETQYF.

The chain recombines TRBV6-6 with TRBJ2-5; TCRdb calls TRBD2, which cannot be checked without DNA. This CDR3 is built from 11 residues. The V gene's germline CDR1 is MNHNY and CDR2 SVGAGI (reference sequence). The CDR3 region is CVAGVGETQYF.

CDR3: CASSVRAKQPQHF. The J gene is TRBJ1-5, the V gene TRBV2; the D call of TRBD1 rests on TCRdb alone, since no DNA is present to check it. The CDR3 length is 13 residues. The germline V gene encodes CDR1 SNHLY and CDR2 FYNNEI. Full variable domain (missing parts from reference TRBV2 and TRBJ1-5): EPEVTQTPSHQVTQMGQEVILRCVPISNHLYFYWYRQILGQKVEFLVSFYNNEISEKSEIFDDQFSVERPDGSNFTLKIRSTKLEDSAMYFCASSVRAKQPQHFGDGTRLSIL.

The chain has TRBV7-9 and TRBJ1-1. Germline V lookup: CDR1 SEHNR, CDR2 FQNEAQ (reference sequence). CDR3 size: 16 residues. The CDR3 protein is CASSLDDGGAHFGAFF.

The chain has TRBV14 and TRBJ2-7; the D gene TCRdb calls, TRBD2, cannot be checked with no DNA. This CDR3 is 18 amino acids long. Per germline, CDR1 SGHDN and CDR2 FVKESK. The CDR3 here is CASSQSAGGAGALYEQYF.

According to its frequency, this clonotype is medium-sized. This sequence joins TRBV2 and TRBJ2-2; TCRdb's D call, TRBD1, is unchecked because there is no DNA. Germline-derived CDR1 and CDR2 are SNHLY and FYNNEI. The CDR3 totals 12 residues. This CDR3 reads CASSAGERELFF.

The chain couples TRBV7-6 to TRBJ2-5; as DNA is missing, the TRBD1 call by TCRdb cannot be tested. Germline V CDR1 and CDR2: SGHVS, FNYEAQ. The CDR3 is made up of 14 amino acids. The CDR3 region is CASSQSRGTKTQYF. Complete variable domain (other parts from reference TRBV7-6 and TRBJ2-5): GAGVSQSPRYKVTKRGQDVALRCDPISGHVSLYWYRQALGQGPEFLTYFNYEAQQDKSGLPNDRFSAERPEGSISTLTIQRTEQRDSAMYRCASSQSRGTKTQYFGPGTRLLVL.

J is TRBJ1-2 and V is TRBV7-2. CDR1 and CDR2 (germline): SGHTA, FQGNSA. The CDR3 length is 15 residues. This chain's CDR3 is CASSPSGGSAYGYTF.

This rearrangement joins TRBV2 to TRBJ2-1; TCRdb returns TRBD1, unconfirmable since there is no DNA. This CDR3 region has 14 residues. CDR1 is SNHLY and CDR2 is FYNNEI in the germline V gene. This CDR3 reads CASKGETAYNEQFF. Complete variable domain (other parts from reference TRBV2 and TRBJ2-1): EPEVTQTPSHQVTQMGQEVILRCVPISNHLYFYWYRQILGQKVEFLVSFYNNEISEKSEIFDDQFSVERPDGSNFTLKIRSTKLEDSAMYFCASKGETAYNEQFFGPGTRLTVL.

The chain links TRBV29-1 to TRBJ1-1. CDR1 and CDR2 from the germline V gene are SQVTM and ANQGSEA. The CDR3 contains 14 residues. CDR3 loop: CSVEEGPTNTEAFF.

The V gene is TRBV11-3, the J gene TRBJ2-3. This CDR3 is 13 amino acids long. Germline V gene lookup returns CDR1 SGHNT and CDR2 YENEEA. The CDR3 spells CASSSQYGDTQYF.